This T cell receptor (beta chain) was profiled in a study of T cells in Graves' hyperthyroidism and ophthalmopathy (dated by TCRdb to the late 2010s). Looking at the study overall: Peripheral blood samples were taken at initial diagnosis, before any treatment was given. TCR V-J signatures able to tell the groups apart were searched for in a discovery cohort of approximately 95 patients, of whom more than 40 had Graves' ophthalmopathy and about 60 had stable Graves' hyperthyroidism. Whether ophthalmopathy could be predicted prospectively was tested in an independent validation cohort made up of 18 to 20 hyperthyroidism patients plus 17 patients who later progressed to ophthalmopathy. The 100 or so discovery patients were randomly split 7:3 into training and test sets. Thyroid tissue and blood T-cell repertoires from several Graves' hyperthyroidism patients were also compared in the study. Once sampling was done, hyperthyroidism patients were given methimazole at a starting dose of 30 mg daily, whereas ophthalmopathy patients were given high-dose intravenous methylprednisolone. The paper reports TCR Vbeta CDR3 sequencing of roughly 140 peripheral blood samples: under 45 ophthalmopathy, under 85 hyperthyroidism and 17 progressor patients.

Stable Graves' hyperthyroidism was defined as the absence of progression to ophthalmopathy over 18 months of follow-up. Hyperthyroidism patients were aged 18 to 65 years and newly diagnosed, with disease duration of less than 2 months. Any patient with an uncontrolled infection, another autoimmune disease, pregnancy or lactation was excluded. Diagnoses were established on the basis of clinical symptoms, serum thyroxine and TRAb, thyroid ultrasound, and orbital computed tomography. Ficoll-Paque density gradient centrifugation was used to isolate PBMCs from 8.5 to 10 ml of fresh peripheral blood. Total RNA was extracted with Trizol reagent, and quality was checked on an Agilent 2100 Bioanalyzer. Inclusive of the bounding cysteine and phenylalanine, the CDR3 is 16 residues long. The entry retains the CDR3 DNA only, 48 bases that are in frame from base 1. The V end gives up 5 bases and the J end 5 bases, leaving 14 bases in the junction not matched to a gene. CDR1 and CDR2 are drawn from the germline V gene (reference sequence): PRHDT, FYEKMQ.

This clonotype was seen repeatedly, ten times or more. The antigen it recognizes is unknown. The record has no base qualities; no much larger clone is one base away. Amplification of TCR beta CDR3 regions was carried out from RNA transcripts. The TCR CDR3 was subjected to a first round of RT-PCR using the HTBI primer set and the Qiagen OneStep RT-PCR kit. Libraries were constructed in a second round of multiplex PCR, after which size selection and purification were carried out. Sequencing of the libraries was done on an Illumina HiSeq2000 using paired-end 100 bp reads. The paper's processing steps were these. Raw data were processed with SOAPnuke, discarding reads with adapters, uncalled bases, mean Phred below 15, or no exact constant-primer or identifier match. High-quality paired reads were merged using COPE v1.2.5, and each unique nucleotide sequence was defined as a clonotype. MiTCR v1.1 was used to align the clonotypes against IMGT TRBV, TRBD and TRBJ reference segments. Only V-J combinations with frequency above 0.0001, covering about 99% of repertoires, were analysed. A TCS score was defined as the ratio of F50 (clonal expansion) to E x V (chaos), with BLOSUM62-based TCRdist applied between CDR3 peptides within each V-J. Welch's t-statistics and random forest reduced fewer than 550 V-J features to 13, which were used in a naive Bayes classifier (R e1071). TCRdb redid the processing of the public reads, applying fastp at Q25 and MiXCR, and retained in-frame beta chains. A single entry per CDR3 protein holds the most common genes and DNA from its merged rows. Here the V and J calls rest on TCRdb's processing, not on the authors' analysis. The sample table shows some 510,000 distinct CDR3 sequences, and roughly 20% are seen once. The biggest ten clones account for about 30% of the sample.

General findings and caveats noted by the study authors: No statistical method was used to fix the sample size in advance, and group allocation was not hidden from the investigators. In validation, the model predicted progression to ophthalmopathy with over 60% sensitivity and 72% to 85% specificity, a median of 6.5 months before onset. Ophthalmopathy was separated from stable hyperthyroidism by a 13 V-J signature model, with around 88% sensitivity and 81% to 82% specificity obtained in cross-validation and 80%/75% obtained in testing. Blood samples also contained most of the expanded thyroid clonotypes (frequency above 0.001), which suggests that blood repertoires may reflect thyroid immune responses.

The origin of this receptor is a man aged 18 to 29 with Graves' hyperthyroidism. This chain is built from TRBV13 and TRBJ1-1; 7 bases in the junction line up with TRBD1. What was sequenced was blood. Read as DNA, the sequence is TGTGCCAGCAGCCCGGGGACAGCCCATCCGTTGACTGAAGCTTTCTTT. It is translated as CASSPGTAHPLTEAFF.